Listed below are T cell receptor beta chains from one sample, sequenced in a study of T cells after yellow fever vaccination. TCRdb re-called the 5' RACE reads with MiXCR, one entry per CDR3 protein. This table has 310,000 or so distinct CDR3 sequences, around 6.8% appearing once. This material consisted of PBMCs, taken roughly 45 days after the first yellow fever vaccination. Receptor source: a man between 18 and 29 years old who received the YFV17D yellow fever vaccine. Both conserved end residues are trimmed from each CDR3. Fields, in order: D gene, V gene, CDR3 protein. A D gene is named only where the DNA matches it firmly.

d_gene: -
v_gene: TRBV6-5
CDR3aa: ASSYGGSSNQPQH

d_gene: -
v_gene: TRBV5-1
CDR3aa: ASSLTGPGETQY

d_gene: TRBD2
v_gene: TRBV5-1
CDR3aa: ASSSSGGWNTGELF

d_gene: -
v_gene: TRBV29-1
CDR3aa: SVTRDVGSYGYT

d_gene: -
v_gene: TRBV20-1
CDR3aa: SAKASAVEAF

d_gene: -
v_gene: TRBV7-6
CDR3aa: ASSLGRENQPQH

d_gene: TRBD1
v_gene: TRBV6-5
CDR3aa: ASSYSIQGQGYEQY

d_gene: TRBD1
v_gene: TRBV6-2/TRBV6-3
CDR3aa: ASSDRTGLYEKLF

d_gene: -
v_gene: TRBV9
CDR3aa: ASSVELGTPTRTDTQY

d_gene: TRBD1
v_gene: TRBV20-1
CDR3aa: SARTRTGWDQPQH

d_gene: TRBD2
v_gene: TRBV5-1
CDR3aa: ASSLGASGNTDTQY

d_gene: -
v_gene: TRBV7-9
CDR3aa: ASSSAVGTEAF

d_gene: -
v_gene: TRBV7-2
CDR3aa: ASSPSAQAADTQY

d_gene: TRBD2
v_gene: TRBV6-5
CDR3aa: ASSYGSGGGEQY

d_gene: TRBD1
v_gene: TRBV20-1
CDR3aa: SGGDRGSGTQY

d_gene: TRBD2
v_gene: TRBV3-1
CDR3aa: ASSQDWSSGVSTDTQY

d_gene: -
v_gene: TRBV9
CDR3aa: ASSSGNGYT

d_gene: -
v_gene: TRBV28
CDR3aa: ASGRGIRTGANVLT

d_gene: TRBD1
v_gene: TRBV29-1
CDR3aa: SGTGGAKGQF

d_gene: TRBD1
v_gene: TRBV19
CDR3aa: ASSIFTGGNQPQH

d_gene: TRBD2
v_gene: TRBV10-2
CDR3aa: ASRLAGVRGEQF

d_gene: -
v_gene: TRBV20-1
CDR3aa: SAWGEQGNTEAF

d_gene: -
v_gene: TRBV4-3
CDR3aa: ASSQDHVRDSEKLF

d_gene: -
v_gene: TRBV3-1
CDR3aa: ASSQDLYGAWTEAF

d_gene: -
v_gene: TRBV13
CDR3aa: ASSFRGASPYEQY

d_gene: -
v_gene: TRBV4-2
CDR3aa: ASSPKGGALTGELF

d_gene: -
v_gene: TRBV7-7
CDR3aa: ASSLEPAPASNEQF